Shown below are 5 T cell receptor beta chains from a single sample sequenced in a study of T-cell reconstitution after alpha-beta-depleted transplantation in children. Preparing the TCRbeta library involved the use of unique molecular identifiers. TCRdb re-derived calls from the PCR reads in MiXCR, one entry per CDR3 protein. The profile shows approximately 520,000 distinct CDR3 sequences, roughly an eighth of them singletons. The sequences come from PBMCs, mostly from graft donor cells, collected 180 days after TCRalphabeta/CD19-depleted stem cell transplant. Receptor source: a female patient aged 2-15 years who had a stem cell transplant for aplastic anemia, so the T cells may come from the graft donor.

The chain uses TRBV11-1 and TRBJ1-5, with D maybe TRBD1 (5 bases). Trimming pared 3 bases from V and 6 bases from J, leaving 27 bases between. This CDR3 has 19 amino acids. Germline V gives CDR1 SGHAT, CDR2 FQDESV (reference sequence). CDR3 bases: TGTGCCAGCAGCTTTTGGGACGGGCGAGACAGAAGAGTCGCTCAGCCCCAGCATTTT. Translated: CASSFWDGRDRRVAQPQHF. The complete variable domain, with remaining parts taken from reference TRBV11-1 and TRBJ1-5, reads EAEVAQSPRYKITEKSQAVAFWCDPISGHATLYWYRQILGQGPELLVQFQDESVVDDSQLPKDRFSAERLKGVDSTLKIQPAELGDSAMYLCASSFWDGRDRRVAQPQHFGDGTRLSIL.

Comment on this clonotype: A much bigger clone sits one base away, suggesting this may be a read error. V and J are TRBV7-9 and TRBJ2-1, with D unresolved. The CDR3 length is 15 residues. Germline V CDR1 and CDR2: SEHNR, FQNEAQ (reference sequence). In DNA form, the CDR3 reads TGTACCAGCAGCTTAAGTCAGTTGCCCTATCATGAGCAGTTCTTC. It encodes CTSSLSQLPYHEQFF.

The table lists this clonotype with a few counts. The V gene is TRBV5-1, the J gene TRBJ2-3, with D maybe TRBD2 (6 bases). This CDR3 contains 15 residues. Germline-derived CDR1 and CDR2 are SGHRS and YFSETQ. Trimming removed 4 bases at V and 2 bases at J, with 14 bases between. CDR3 sequence: CASSSSPSVTDTQYF. The CDR3, as DNA: TGCGCCAGCAGCAGCTCTCCTAGCGTCACAGATACGCAGTATTTT.

The rearrangement uses TRBV10-2 and TRBJ2-7, with TRBD1 matching 7 bases. V was pared by 7 bases and J by 4 bases, with 10 bases of the junction left unmatched. Per germline, CDR1 WSHSY and CDR2 SAAADI. The CDR3 is 14 amino acids. The CDR3 DNA sequence: TGCGCCAGCACGGGTACAGGGGCCAATTACGAGCAGTACTTC. This sequence encodes CASTGTGANYEQYF.

The CDR3 region is CASSLRPSGKQETQYF. The CDR3 DNA follows: TGCGCCAGCAGCTTGCGGCCTAGCGGAAAACAAGAGACCCAGTACTTC. The V gene is TRBV5-1, the J gene TRBJ2-5; 7 bases are a match to TRBD2. This CDR3 comprises 16 residues. Germline V gene data show CDR1 as SGHRS and CDR2 as YFSETQ. V trimming: 1 base; J trimming: 2 bases; junction bases outside the gene matches: 8.